One sample yielded the 19 T cell receptor beta chains listed below, sequenced in a study of T cells expressing NK-cell markers. TCRdb reprocessed the 5' RACE reads, keeping one entry per CDR3 protein, no DNA. The sample's table shows 300,000 to 450,000 distinct CDR3 sequences. Sample: blood T cells: a sorted CD56 or NKG2C T cell subset, CD4+ or CD8+ T cells, or bulk PBMC T cells (not recorded which). These receptors came from a man aged 18 to 69 in good health.

The J gene is TRBJ2-7, the V gene TRBV7-2. The CDR3 loop spans 17 amino acids. The germline gives CDR1 SGHTA, CDR2 FQGNSA. The chain's CDR3 is CASSLELGYSVTYEQYF.

The chain uses TRBV13 and TRBJ2-1. This CDR3 is 17 amino acids long. From germline, CDR1 is PRHDT and CDR2 FYEKMQ (reference sequence). CDR3 in amino acids: CASSFRSSGFSYNEQFF.

V is TRBV27 and J is TRBJ1-2; the D gene TCRdb calls, TRBD1, cannot be checked with no DNA. The CDR3 covers 13 residues. Germline CDR1 and CDR2: MNHEY and SMNVEV (reference sequence). CDR3 sequence reads: CASSLRGGYGYTF.

The chain links TRBV6-1 to TRBJ1-5; TCRdb's D gene call, TRBD1, goes unchecked for lack of DNA. The germline V gene encodes CDR1 MNHNS and CDR2 SASEGT. The CDR3 has 18 amino acids. CDR3 residues: CASTLRGLTGVRNQPQHF.

The chain carries TRBV2 and TRBJ2-1; TCRdb's D call of TRBD1 is untestable without DNA. Germline V gene data show CDR1 as SNHLY and CDR2 as FYNNEI. There are 14 residues in the CDR3. The CDR3 reads CASRRQGVYNEQFF. The complete variable domain, with remaining parts taken from reference TRBV2 and TRBJ2-1, reads EPEVTQTPSHQVTQMGQEVILRCVPISNHLYFYWYRQILGQKVEFLVSFYNNEISEKSEIFDDQFSVERPDGSNFTLKIRSTKLEDSAMYFCASRRQGVYNEQFFGPGTRLTVL.

The rearrangement links TRBV5-1 to TRBJ2-3; TCRdb lists TRBD1, though no DNA is available to test this call. The CDR3 sequence is 14 residues long. CDR1 SGHRS and CDR2 YFSETQ come from the germline V gene. This CDR3 is CASSLGTGTDTQYF.

This CDR3 reads CASSPTGTGELFF. This chain connects TRBV18 to TRBJ2-2. The CDR3 length is 13 residues. CDR1 and CDR2 from the germline V gene are KGHSH and LQKENI.

V is TRBV7-8 and J is TRBJ2-1; the D call of TRBD1 rests on TCRdb alone, since no DNA is present to check it. CDR3 length equals 15 residues. Per germline, CDR1 SGHVS and CDR2 FQNEAQ. The chain's CDR3 is CASSLEPIGTLEQFF.

The CDR3 spells CASSPPGRNTGELFF. V and J are TRBV18 and TRBJ2-2. The CDR3 loop spans 15 amino acids. Germline loops: CDR1 KGHSH, CDR2 LQKENI.

CDR3 loop: CASSRSGGARETQYF. This chain connects TRBV28 to TRBJ2-5; without DNA, the TCRdb call of TRBD2 cannot be checked. Looked up from germline, CDR1 is MDHEN and CDR2 is SYDVKM. The CDR3 spans 15 residues.

V is TRBV11-1 and J is TRBJ1-1. The CDR3 runs to 15 residues. Germline V lookup: CDR1 SGHAT, CDR2 FQDESV (reference sequence). This chain's CDR3 is CASSQRRQGSTEAFF. Complete variable domain (other parts from reference TRBV11-1 and TRBJ1-1): EAEVAQSPRYKITEKSQAVAFWCDPISGHATLYWYRQILGQGPELLVQFQDESVVDDSQLPKDRFSAERLKGVDSTLKIQPAELGDSAMYLCASSQRRQGSTEAFFGQGTRLTVV.

The CDR3 spells CASSLVPAGGNTIYF. The V call is TRBV5-1, the J call TRBJ1-3. Looked up from germline, CDR1 is SGHRS and CDR2 is YFSETQ. This CDR3 is built from 15 residues.

The V and J genes are TRBV20-1 and TRBJ1-5; TCRdb names TRBD1, which stays unverified in the absence of DNA. CDR1 and CDR2 from the germline V gene are DFQATT and SNEGSKA (reference sequence). The length of the CDR3 is 15 residues. CDR3 sequence: CSAINPGQGHQPQHF.

The gene calls are TRBV20-1 and TRBJ2-1; TCRdb names TRBD2, which stays unverified in the absence of DNA. The CDR3 loop spans 13 amino acids. Germline V gene sequence: CDR1 DFQATT, CDR2 SNEGSKA (reference sequence). CDR3 region: CSARDPAGFEQFF.

The chain employs TRBV12-3 or TRBV12-4 and TRBJ1-5; the D call from TCRdb, TRBD1, cannot be confirmed without DNA. This CDR3 has 15 amino acids. CDR3 loop: CASSPPTGLRQPQHF.

The rearrangement uses TRBV29-1 and TRBJ2-2; with no DNA, the TCRdb D assignment of TRBD2 cannot be verified. CDR3 size: 14 residues. CDR1 and CDR2 (germline): SQVTM, ANQGSEA. The CDR3 is CSVRRVGNTGELFF.

The genes are TRBV20-1 and TRBJ2-7. The CDR3 is 14 amino acids. Germline CDR1 is DFQATT and CDR2 is SNEGSKA (reference sequence). CDR3 in amino acids: CSARTPQTPYEQYF.

The V call is TRBV5-1, the J call TRBJ2-7; checking the TCRdb D call of TRBD2 is not possible without DNA. Per germline, CDR1 SGHRS and CDR2 YFSETQ. The CDR3 runs to 15 residues. CDR3 loop: CASSFQGEGKGEQYF.

This CDR3 reads CASSYSPGGSGNTIYF. The chain links TRBV6-5 to TRBJ1-3; TCRdb names TRBD1, which stays unverified in the absence of DNA. Germline CDR1 and CDR2: MNHEY and SVGAGI. The CDR3 is made up of 16 amino acids.